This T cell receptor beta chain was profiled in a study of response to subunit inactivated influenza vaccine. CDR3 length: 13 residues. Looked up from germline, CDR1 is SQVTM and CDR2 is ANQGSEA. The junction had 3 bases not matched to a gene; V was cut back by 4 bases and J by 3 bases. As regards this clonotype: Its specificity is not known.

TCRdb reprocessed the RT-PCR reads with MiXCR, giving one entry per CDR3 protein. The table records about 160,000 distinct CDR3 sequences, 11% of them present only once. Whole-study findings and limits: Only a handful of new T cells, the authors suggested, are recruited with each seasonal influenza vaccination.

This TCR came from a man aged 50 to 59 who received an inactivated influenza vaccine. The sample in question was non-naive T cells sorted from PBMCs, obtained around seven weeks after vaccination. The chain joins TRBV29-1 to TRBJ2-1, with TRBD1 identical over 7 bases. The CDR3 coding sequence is TGCAGCGTTGGTGGGGACAGCTACAATGAGCAGTTCTTC. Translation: CSVGGDSYNEQFF.